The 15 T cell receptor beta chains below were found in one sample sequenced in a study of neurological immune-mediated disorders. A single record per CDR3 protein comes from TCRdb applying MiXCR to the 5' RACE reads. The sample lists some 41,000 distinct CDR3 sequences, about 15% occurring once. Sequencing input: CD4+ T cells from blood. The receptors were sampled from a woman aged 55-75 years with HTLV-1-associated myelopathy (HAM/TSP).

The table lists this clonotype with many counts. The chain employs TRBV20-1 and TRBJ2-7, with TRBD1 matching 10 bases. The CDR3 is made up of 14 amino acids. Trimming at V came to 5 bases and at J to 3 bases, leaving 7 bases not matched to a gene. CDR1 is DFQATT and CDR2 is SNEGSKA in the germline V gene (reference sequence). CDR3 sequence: CSAHIRTGGYEQYF. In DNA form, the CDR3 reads TGCAGTGCTCATATACGGACAGGGGGCTACGAGCAGTACTTC.

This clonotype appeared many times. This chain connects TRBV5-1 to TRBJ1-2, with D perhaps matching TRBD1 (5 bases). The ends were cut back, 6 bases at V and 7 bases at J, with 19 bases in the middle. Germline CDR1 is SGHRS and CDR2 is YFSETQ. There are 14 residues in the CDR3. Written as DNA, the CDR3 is TGCGCCAGCACCCTCGTTCGGGGGTTTAGTGGCTACACCTTC. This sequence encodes CASTLVRGFSGYTF.

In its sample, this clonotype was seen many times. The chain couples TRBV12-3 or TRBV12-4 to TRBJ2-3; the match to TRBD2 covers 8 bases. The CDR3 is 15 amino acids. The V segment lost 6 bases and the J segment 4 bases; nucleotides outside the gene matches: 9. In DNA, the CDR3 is TGTGCCAGCAGCCCCTACCGGGGGGGCCCAGATACGCAGTATTTT. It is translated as CASSPYRGGPDTQYF.

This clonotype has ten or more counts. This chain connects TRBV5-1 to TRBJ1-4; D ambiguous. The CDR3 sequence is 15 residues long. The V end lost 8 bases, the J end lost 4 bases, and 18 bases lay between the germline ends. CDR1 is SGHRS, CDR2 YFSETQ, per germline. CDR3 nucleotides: TGCGCCAGACAGCTTCCAGTCTGTTTTAATGAAAAACTGTTTTTT. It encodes CARQLPVCFNEKLFF.

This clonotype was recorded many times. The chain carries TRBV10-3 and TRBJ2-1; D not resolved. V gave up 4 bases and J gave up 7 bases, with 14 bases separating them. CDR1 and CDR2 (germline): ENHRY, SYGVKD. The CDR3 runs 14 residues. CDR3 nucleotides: TGTGCCATCAGTGCAGCAGAAGGAGTTAATGAGCAGTTCTTC. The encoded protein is CAISAAEGVNEQFF.

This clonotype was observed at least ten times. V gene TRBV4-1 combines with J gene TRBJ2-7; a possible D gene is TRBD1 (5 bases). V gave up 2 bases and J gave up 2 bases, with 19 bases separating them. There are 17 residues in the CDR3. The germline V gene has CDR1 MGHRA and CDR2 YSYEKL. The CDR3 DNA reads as TGCGCCAGCAGCCAACCACTGACAGCCATTTATCCCTACGAGCAGTACTTC. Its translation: CASSQPLTAIYPYEQYF.

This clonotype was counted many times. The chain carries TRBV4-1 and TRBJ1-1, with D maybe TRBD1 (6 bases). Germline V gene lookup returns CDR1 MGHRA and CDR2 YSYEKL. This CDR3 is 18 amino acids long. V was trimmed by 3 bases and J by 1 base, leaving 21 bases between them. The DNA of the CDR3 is TGCGCCAGCAGCCACAAGAAGGCAGGGGTCGGAACGAACACTGAAGCTTTCTTT. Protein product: CASSHKKAGVGTNTEAFF.

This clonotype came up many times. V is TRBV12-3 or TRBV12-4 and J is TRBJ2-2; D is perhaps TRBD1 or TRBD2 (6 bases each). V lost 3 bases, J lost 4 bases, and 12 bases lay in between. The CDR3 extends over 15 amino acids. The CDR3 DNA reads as TGTGCCAGCAGTTTGGGGGCCGGGGGCACCGGGGAGCTGTTTTTT. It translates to CASSLGAGGTGELFF.

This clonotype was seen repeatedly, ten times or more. The DNA of the CDR3 is TGCAGTGTAGGTAGGGGGCGTTTTGCGAACACTGAAGCTTTCTTT. Translating it yields CSVGRGRFANTEAFF. V gene TRBV20-1 combines with J gene TRBJ1-1; 7 nucleotides match TRBD1. The CDR3 spans 15 residues. Germline loops: CDR1 DFQATT, CDR2 SNEGSKA (reference sequence). Unmatched junction bases numbered 12, after V lost 7 bases and J lost 1 base.

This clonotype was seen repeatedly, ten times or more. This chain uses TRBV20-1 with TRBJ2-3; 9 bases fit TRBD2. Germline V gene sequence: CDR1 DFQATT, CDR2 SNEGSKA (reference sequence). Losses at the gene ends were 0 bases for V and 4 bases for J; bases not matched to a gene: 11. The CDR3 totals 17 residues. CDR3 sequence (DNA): TGCAGTGCTAGAGATGACCTAGCGGGGTTCGCGGCAGATACGCAGTATTTT. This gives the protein CSARDDLAGFAADTQYF.

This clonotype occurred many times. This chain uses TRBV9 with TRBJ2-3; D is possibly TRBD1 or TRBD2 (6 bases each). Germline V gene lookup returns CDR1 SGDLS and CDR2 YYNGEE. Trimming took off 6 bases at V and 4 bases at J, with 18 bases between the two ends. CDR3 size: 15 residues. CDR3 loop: CASIPRRGIADTQYF. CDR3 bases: TGTGCCAGCATCCCGCGGAGGGGGATTGCAGATACGCAGTATTTT. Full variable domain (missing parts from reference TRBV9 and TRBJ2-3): DSGVTQTPKHLITATGQRVTLRCSPRSGDLSVYWYQQSLDQGLQFLIQYYNGEERAKGNILERFSAQQFPDLHSELNLSSLELGDSALYFCASIPRRGIADTQYFGPGTRLTVL.

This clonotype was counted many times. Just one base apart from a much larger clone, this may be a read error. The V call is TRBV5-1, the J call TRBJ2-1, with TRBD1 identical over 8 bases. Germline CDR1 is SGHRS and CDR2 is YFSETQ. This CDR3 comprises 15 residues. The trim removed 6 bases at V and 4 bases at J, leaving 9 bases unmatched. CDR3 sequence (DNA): TGCGCCAGCAACCGTGGACAGGGCCTTTACAATGAGCAGTTCTTC. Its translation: CASNRGQGLYNEQFF.

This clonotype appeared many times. Here the CDR3 DNA reads TGTGCCAGCAGCTCCTATATTCCGGGTGTGGGCAATGAGCAGTTCTTC. It codes for CASSSYIPGVGNEQFF. V usage is TRBV7-3 and J usage is TRBJ2-1, with no clear D. The CDR3 totals 16 residues. Per germline, CDR1 SGHTA and CDR2 FQGTGA. V was cut by 4 bases and J by 6 bases, with 19 bases left in between.

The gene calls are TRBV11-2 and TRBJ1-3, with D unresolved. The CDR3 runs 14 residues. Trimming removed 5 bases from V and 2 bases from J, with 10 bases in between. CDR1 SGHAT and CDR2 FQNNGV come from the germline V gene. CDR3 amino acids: CASSVQRTGNTIYF. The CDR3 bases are TGTGCCAGCAGCGTACAGCGTACTGGAAACACCATATATTTT.

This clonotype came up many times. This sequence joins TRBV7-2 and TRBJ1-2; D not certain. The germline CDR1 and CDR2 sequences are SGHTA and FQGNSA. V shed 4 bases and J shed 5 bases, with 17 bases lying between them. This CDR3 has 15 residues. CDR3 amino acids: CASSSAPGVGYGYTF. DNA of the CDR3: TGTGCCAGCAGCTCCGCCCCCGGGGTAGGATATGGCTACACCTTC.